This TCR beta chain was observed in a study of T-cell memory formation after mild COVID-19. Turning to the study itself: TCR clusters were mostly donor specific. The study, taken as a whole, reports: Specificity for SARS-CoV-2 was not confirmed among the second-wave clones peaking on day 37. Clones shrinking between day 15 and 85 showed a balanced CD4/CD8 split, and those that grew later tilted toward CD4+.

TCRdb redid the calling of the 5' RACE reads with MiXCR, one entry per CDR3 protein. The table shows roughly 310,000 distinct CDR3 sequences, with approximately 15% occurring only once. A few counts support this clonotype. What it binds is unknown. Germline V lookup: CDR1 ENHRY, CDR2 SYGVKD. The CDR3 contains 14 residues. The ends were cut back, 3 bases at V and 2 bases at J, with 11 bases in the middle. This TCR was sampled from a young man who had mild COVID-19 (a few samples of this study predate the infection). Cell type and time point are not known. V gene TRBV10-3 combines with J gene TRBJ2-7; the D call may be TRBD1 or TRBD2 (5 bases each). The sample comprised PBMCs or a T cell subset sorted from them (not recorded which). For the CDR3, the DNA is TGTGCCATCAGTGACGGGACGGCAACCTACGAGCAGTACTTC. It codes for CAISDGTATYEQYF.